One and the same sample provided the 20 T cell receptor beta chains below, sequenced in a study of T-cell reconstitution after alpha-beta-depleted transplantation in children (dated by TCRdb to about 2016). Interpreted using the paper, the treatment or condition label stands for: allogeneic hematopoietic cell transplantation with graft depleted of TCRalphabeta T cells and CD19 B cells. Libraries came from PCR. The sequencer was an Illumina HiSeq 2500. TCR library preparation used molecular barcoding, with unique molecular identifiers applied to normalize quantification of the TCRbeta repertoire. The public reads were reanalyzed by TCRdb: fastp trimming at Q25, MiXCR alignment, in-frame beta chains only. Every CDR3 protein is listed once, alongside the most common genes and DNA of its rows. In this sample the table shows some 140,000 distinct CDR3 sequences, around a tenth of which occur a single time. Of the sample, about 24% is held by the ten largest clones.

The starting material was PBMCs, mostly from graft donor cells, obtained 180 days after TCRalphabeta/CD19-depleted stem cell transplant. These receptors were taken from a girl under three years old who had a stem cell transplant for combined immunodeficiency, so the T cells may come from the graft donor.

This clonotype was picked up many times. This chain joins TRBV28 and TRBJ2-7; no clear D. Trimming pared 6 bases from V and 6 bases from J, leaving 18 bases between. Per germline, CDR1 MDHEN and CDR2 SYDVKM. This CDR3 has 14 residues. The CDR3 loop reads CASSPRPPLSEQYF. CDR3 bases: TGTGCCAGCAGCCCGCGGCCACCTCTATCCGAGCAGTACTTC.

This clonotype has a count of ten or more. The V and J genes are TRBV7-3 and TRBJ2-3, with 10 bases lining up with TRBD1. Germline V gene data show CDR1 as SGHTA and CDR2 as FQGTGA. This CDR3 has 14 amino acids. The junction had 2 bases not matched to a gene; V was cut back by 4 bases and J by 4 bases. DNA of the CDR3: TGTGCCAGCAGCTCTGGACAGGGGGCAGATACGCAGTATTTT. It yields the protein CASSSGQGADTQYF.

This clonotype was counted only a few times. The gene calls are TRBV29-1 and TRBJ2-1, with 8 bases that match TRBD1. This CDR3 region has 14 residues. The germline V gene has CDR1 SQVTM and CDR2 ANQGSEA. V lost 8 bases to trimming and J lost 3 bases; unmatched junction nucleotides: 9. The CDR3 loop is CSLSTGAGYNEQFF. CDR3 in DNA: TGCAGCTTATCGACAGGGGCTGGCTACAATGAGCAGTTCTTC.

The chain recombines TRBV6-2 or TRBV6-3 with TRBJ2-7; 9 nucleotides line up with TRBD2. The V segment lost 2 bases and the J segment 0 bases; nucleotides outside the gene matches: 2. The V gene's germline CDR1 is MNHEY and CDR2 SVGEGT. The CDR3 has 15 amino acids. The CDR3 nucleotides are TGTGCCAGCAGTTACGGACTAGCGCACTCCTACGAGCAGTACTTC. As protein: CASSYGLAHSYEQYF.

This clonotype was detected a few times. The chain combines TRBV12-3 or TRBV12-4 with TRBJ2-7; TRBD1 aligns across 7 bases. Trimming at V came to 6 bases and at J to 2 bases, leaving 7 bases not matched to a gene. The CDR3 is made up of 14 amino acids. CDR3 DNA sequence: TGTGCCAGCAGAAGGACGACAGGGCCCTACGAGCAGTACTTC. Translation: CASRRTTGPYEQYF.

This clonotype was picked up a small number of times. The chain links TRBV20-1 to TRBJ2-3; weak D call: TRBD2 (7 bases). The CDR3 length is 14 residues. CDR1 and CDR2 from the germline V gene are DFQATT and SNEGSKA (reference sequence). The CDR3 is CSIVRGANTDTQYF. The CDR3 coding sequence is TGCAGCATAGTTCGGGGGGCGAACACAGATACGCAGTATTTT.

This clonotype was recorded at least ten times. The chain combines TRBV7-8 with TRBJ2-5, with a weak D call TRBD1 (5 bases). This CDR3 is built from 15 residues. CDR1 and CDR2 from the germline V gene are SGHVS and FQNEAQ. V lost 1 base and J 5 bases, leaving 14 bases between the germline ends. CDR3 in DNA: TGTGCCAGCAGCTTAGTGCAGGGCTTCGGGGAGACCCAGTACTTC. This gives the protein CASSLVQGFGETQYF.

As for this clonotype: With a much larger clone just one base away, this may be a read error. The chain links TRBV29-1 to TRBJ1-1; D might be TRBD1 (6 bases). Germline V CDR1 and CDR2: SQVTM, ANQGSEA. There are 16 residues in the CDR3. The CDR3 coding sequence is TGCTGTGCCTTTAGAGGGGGGGGCAGGGAATACACTGAAGCTTTCTTT. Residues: CCAFRGGGREYTEAFF.

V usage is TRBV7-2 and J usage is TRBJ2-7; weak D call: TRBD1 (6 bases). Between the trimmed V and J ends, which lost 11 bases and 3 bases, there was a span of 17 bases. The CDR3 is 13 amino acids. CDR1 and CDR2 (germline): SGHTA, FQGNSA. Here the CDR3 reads CASTHGRGYEQYF. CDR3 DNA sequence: TGTGCCTCAACTCACGGCAGGGGCTACGAGCAGTACTTC.

The CDR3, as DNA: TGCAGCGTTACGACGTACAGTGAAACAGATACGCAGTATTTT. Translating gives CSVTTYSETDTQYF. The chain links TRBV29-1 to TRBJ2-3; D remains unclear. V lost 5 bases, J lost 3 bases, and 15 bases lay in between. The CDR3 contains 14 residues. The germline gives CDR1 SQVTM, CDR2 ANQGSEA.

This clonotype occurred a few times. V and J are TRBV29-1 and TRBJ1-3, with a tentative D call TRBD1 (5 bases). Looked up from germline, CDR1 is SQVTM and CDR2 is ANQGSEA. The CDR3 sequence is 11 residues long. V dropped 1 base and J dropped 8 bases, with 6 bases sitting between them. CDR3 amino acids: CSVEGGHTIYF. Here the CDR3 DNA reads TGCAGCGTTGAAGGGGGACACACCATATATTTT.

CDR3 residues: CASSPRDSRRGTQYF. The CDR3 DNA reads TGTGCCAGCAGTCCCCGGGACTCCCGGCGAGGGACCCAGTACTTC. V usage is TRBV12-3 or TRBV12-4 and J usage is TRBJ2-5, with TRBD2 as a possible D gene (6 bases). The CDR3 sequence is 15 residues long. The ends were cut back, 5 bases at V and 7 bases at J, with 20 bases in the middle.

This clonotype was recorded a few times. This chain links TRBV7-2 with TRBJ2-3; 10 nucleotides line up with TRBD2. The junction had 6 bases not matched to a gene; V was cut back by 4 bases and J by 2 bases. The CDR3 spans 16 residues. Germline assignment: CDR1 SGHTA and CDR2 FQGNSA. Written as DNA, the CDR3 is TGTGCCAGCAGCTATAGCGGGGGGTACCCCACAGATACGCAGTATTTT. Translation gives CASSYSGGYPTDTQYF.

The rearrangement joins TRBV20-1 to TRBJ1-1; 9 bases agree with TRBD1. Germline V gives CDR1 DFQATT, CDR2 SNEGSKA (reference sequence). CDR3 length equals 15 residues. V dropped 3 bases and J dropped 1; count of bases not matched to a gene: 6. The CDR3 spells CSARDRGPKNTEAFF. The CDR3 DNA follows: TGCAGTGCTAGGGACAGGGGCCCCAAGAACACTGAAGCTTTCTTT.

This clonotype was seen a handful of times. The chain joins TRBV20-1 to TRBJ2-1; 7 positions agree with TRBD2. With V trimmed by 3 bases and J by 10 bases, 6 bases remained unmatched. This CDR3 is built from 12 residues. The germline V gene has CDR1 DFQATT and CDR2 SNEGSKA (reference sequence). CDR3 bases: TGCAGTGCTAGGGTACTAGCGTCCGAGCAGTTCTTC. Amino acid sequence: CSARVLASEQFF.

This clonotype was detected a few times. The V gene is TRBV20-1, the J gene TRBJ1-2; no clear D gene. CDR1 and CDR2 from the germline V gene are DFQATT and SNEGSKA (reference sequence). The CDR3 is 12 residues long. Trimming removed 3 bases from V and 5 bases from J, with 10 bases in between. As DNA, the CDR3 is TGCAGTGCTAGTGAGGGTCCGTATGGCTACACCTTC. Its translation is CSASEGPYGYTF.

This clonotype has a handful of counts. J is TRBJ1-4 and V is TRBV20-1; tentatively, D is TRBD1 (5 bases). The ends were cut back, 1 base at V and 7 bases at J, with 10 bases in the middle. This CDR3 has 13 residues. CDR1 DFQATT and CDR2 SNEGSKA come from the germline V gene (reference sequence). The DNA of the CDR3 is TGCAGTGCTAGAGCCAGGGATGGTGAAAAACTGTTTTTT. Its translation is CSARARDGEKLFF.

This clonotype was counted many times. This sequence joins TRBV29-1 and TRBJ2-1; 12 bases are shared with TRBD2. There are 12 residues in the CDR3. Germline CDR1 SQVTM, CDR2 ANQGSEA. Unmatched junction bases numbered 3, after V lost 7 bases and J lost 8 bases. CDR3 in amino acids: CSGRLAGDEQFF. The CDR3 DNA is TGCAGCGGTCGACTAGCGGGAGATGAGCAGTTCTTC.

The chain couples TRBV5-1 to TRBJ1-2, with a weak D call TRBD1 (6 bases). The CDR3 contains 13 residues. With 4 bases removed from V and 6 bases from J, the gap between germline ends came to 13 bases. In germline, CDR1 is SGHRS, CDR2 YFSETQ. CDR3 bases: TGCGCCAGCAGCGGGACAACCGAAAATGGCTACACCTTC. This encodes CASSGTTENGYTF.

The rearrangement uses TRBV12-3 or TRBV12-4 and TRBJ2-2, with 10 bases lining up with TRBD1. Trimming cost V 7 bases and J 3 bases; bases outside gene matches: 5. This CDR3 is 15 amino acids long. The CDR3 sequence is CASTLGTGDTGELFF. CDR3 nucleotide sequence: TGTGCCAGCACCCTGGGGACAGGGGACACCGGGGAGCTGTTTTTT.